Presented here are 26 T cell receptor beta chains from one specimen sequenced in a study of STAT3 mutations in large granular lymphocyte leukemia. Study observations and caveats: Every T-cell large granular lymphocyte leukemia patient had at least one immunodominant TCR beta clonotype.

These receptors have no identified antigens. Profiling relied on immunoSEQ multiplex PCR, and the TCRdb table lists in-frame clones only, not all of them. The repertoire holds some 28,000 clones, with 60% to 85% as singletons. The specimen was peripheral blood mononuclear cells. The origin of the receptors is a woman in her forties or fifties with T-cell large granular lymphocyte leukemia. Some clones in this sample may be carry-over from other donors' samples.

The chain joins TRBV7-9 to TRBJ1-4, with D perhaps TRBD1 (6 bases). V was shortened by 5 bases and J by 7 bases, with 14 bases between the two germline ends. Looked up from germline, CDR1 is SEHNR and CDR2 is FQNEAQ (reference sequence). CDR3 length equals 14 residues. CDR3 coding DNA: TGTGCCAGCAGCCGACAGGAAGTTGGTGAAAAACTGTTTTTT. Encoded protein: CASSRQEVGEKLFF.

The chain joins TRBV10-3 to TRBJ1-2; 7 bases agree with TRBD1. Germline CDR1 is ENHRY and CDR2 is SYGVKD. J was trimmed by 4 bases and V by 8 bases; bases with no gene match: 10. This CDR3 has 14 amino acids. The CDR3 bases are TGTGCCATCGGAGCAGGGGGAGCAGGCTATGGCTACACCTTC. Its translation is CAIGAGGAGYGYTF.

The rearrangement joins TRBV28 to TRBJ1-2; no clear D gene. Per the germline V gene, CDR1 is MDHEN and CDR2 is SYDVKM. The CDR3 has 15 residues. The V and J ends lost 7 bases and 2 bases respectively, with 17 bases between them. The CDR3 spells CASTPKGRGNYGYTF. CDR3 coding DNA: TGTGCCAGCACCCCCAAGGGCAGAGGGAACTATGGCTACACCTTC.

The gene calls are TRBV5-1 and TRBJ2-3, with 7 positions matching TRBD2. CDR3 length: 15 residues. Germline values: CDR1 SGHRS, CDR2 YFSETQ. V lost 1 base and J lost 4; bases outside the gene matches: 6. This chain's CDR3 is CASSLSGRAADTQYF. CDR3 nucleotides: TGCGCCAGCAGCTTGAGTGGGAGGGCCGCAGATACGCAGTATTTT.

The chain recombines TRBV28 with TRBJ2-7; D call uncertain. Germline values: CDR1 MDHEN, CDR2 SYDVKM. The CDR3 spans 15 residues. Trimming removed 5 bases from V and 2 bases from J, with 16 bases in between. DNA of the CDR3: TGTGCCAGCAGTCATGACCGAACTCCGACCTACGAGCAGTACTTC. Translated: CASSHDRTPTYEQYF.

The chain combines TRBV5-4 with TRBJ2-1, with D hard to call. The CDR3 contains 13 residues. V was cut by 0 bases and J by 6 bases, with 7 bases left in between. Germline lookup yields CDR1 SGHNT and CDR2 YYREEE (reference sequence). CDR3 residues: CASSLAHSNEQFF. The CDR3 DNA is TGTGCCAGCAGCTTGGCCCACTCCAATGAGCAGTTCTTC.

The CDR3 coding sequence is TGCGCCAGCAGCCGAGGGCGGCGTGGGGGCCAAGAGACCCAGTACTTC. The encoded protein is CASSRGRRGGQETQYF. The gene calls are TRBV5-1 and TRBJ2-5; possibly TRBD1 or TRBD2 for D (5 bases each). With 4 bases removed from V and 1 base from J, the gap between germline ends came to 17 bases. This CDR3 has 16 residues. Germline V gene sequence: CDR1 SGHRS, CDR2 YFSETQ.

The chain uses TRBV18 and TRBJ2-3, with D unresolved. Germline CDR1 KGHSH, CDR2 LQKENI. The CDR3 is 14 residues long. Trimming removed 4 bases at V and 3 bases at J, with 11 bases between. The CDR3 region has the DNA TGTGCCAGCTCACTCACGGACCGTACAGATACGCAGTATTTT. Translating gives CASSLTDRTDTQYF.

V gene TRBV14 combines with J gene TRBJ1-3; D gene uncertain. Germline V gives CDR1 SGHDN, CDR2 FVKESK. Trimming took off 7 bases at V and 3 bases at J, with 10 bases between the two ends. The CDR3 loop spans 13 amino acids. This CDR3 reads CASTAVNGNTIYF. The DNA of the CDR3 is TGTGCCAGCACAGCGGTCAATGGAAACACCATATATTTT. Based on the CDR3 plus reference TRBV14 and TRBJ1-3, the full variable domain is EAGVTQFPSHSVIEKGQTVTLRCDPISGHDNLYWYRRVMGKEIKFLLHFVKESKQDESGMPNNRFLAERTGGTYSTLKVQPAELEDSGVYFCASTAVNGNTIYFGEGSWLTVV.

This clone was seen a handful of times. The V call is TRBV7-9, the J call TRBJ1-1; D remains ambiguous. The germline V gene has CDR1 SEHNR and CDR2 FQNEAQ (reference sequence). The CDR3 consists of 13 residues. Trimming pared 4 bases from V and 0 bases from J, leaving 6 bases between. This chain's CDR3 is CASSWTVNTEAFF. CDR3 DNA: TGTGCCAGCAGCTGGACGGTGAACACTGAAGCTTTCTTT.

The rearrangement joins TRBV6-5 to TRBJ2-7; 7 positions match TRBD1. The CDR3 has 15 residues. Losses at the gene ends were 5 bases for V and 0 bases for J; bases not matched to a gene: 7. Germline assignment: CDR1 MNHEY and CDR2 SVGAGI. The CDR3 loop reads CASSPPGQFSYEQYF. CDR3 nucleotide sequence: TGTGCCAGCAGTCCGCCGGGACAGTTCTCCTACGAGCAGTACTTC.

The rearrangement joins TRBV7-9 to TRBJ1-1; D gene ambiguous. This CDR3 contains 13 residues. Trimming shortened V by 6 bases and J by 1 base, and 9 bases separated the two germline ends. The V gene's germline CDR1 is SEHNR and CDR2 FQNEAQ (reference sequence). For the CDR3, the DNA is TGTGCCAGCAGACAGACTTCGAACACTGAAGCTTTCTTT. It specifies CASRQTSNTEAFF.

This chain joins TRBV7-9 and TRBJ2-3; TRBD2 is a possible D gene (6 bases). Per germline, CDR1 SEHNR and CDR2 FQNEAQ (reference sequence). There are 15 residues in the CDR3. V was cut by 4 bases and J by 3 bases, with 14 bases left in between. CDR3 bases: TGTGCCAGCAGCTCCGGCGAGGGAGGTACAGATACGCAGTATTTT. Amino acid sequence: CASSSGEGGTDTQYF.

The rearrangement uses TRBV29-1 and TRBJ1-1; the D is unclear. CDR3 length: 12 amino acids. Germline V gene sequence: CDR1 SQVTM, CDR2 ANQGSEA. The ends were cut back, 4 bases at V and 0 bases at J, with 6 bases in the middle. CDR3 in DNA: TGCAGCGTTGCCCCAGTGAACACTGAAGCTTTCTTT. It codes for CSVAPVNTEAFF.

The J gene is TRBJ2-4, the V gene TRBV7-3; D unresolved. The CDR3 is 14 residues long. Germline-derived CDR1 and CDR2 are SGHTA and FQGTGA. V lost 1 base and J lost 3, with 7 bases in between. This CDR3 reads CASSLREGKNIQYF. CDR3 nucleotides: TGTGCCAGCAGCTTAAGGGAAGGCAAAAACATTCAGTACTTC.

The gene calls are TRBV19 and TRBJ2-5; no definite D call. This CDR3 contains 14 residues. Germline CDR1 is LNHDA and CDR2 is SQIVND (reference sequence). V lost 9 bases, J lost 1 base, and 15 bases lay in between. CDR3 DNA sequence: TGTGCCAGCTCCTCCGGTGGGATCCAAGAGACCCAGTACTTC. Its protein product is CASSSGGIQETQYF. Combining the CDR3 with reference TRBV19 and TRBJ2-5 gives the whole variable domain DGGITQSPKYLFRKEGQNVTLSCEQNLNHDAMYWYRQDPGQGLRLIYYSQIVNDFQKGDIAEGYSVSREKKESFPLTVTSAQKNPTAFYLCASSSGGIQETQYFGPGTRLLVL.

The chain recombines TRBV28 with TRBJ1-5; perhaps TRBD1 as D (6 bases). Germline loops: CDR1 MDHEN, CDR2 SYDVKM. This CDR3 contains 17 residues. Trimming cost V 8 bases and J 1 base, with 21 bases left between them. The CDR3 nucleotides read TGTGCCAGCTCCTCTACAGGGTTTTTGGGCAGCAATCAGCCCCAGCATTTT. Protein: CASSSTGFLGSNQPQHF.

CDR3: CASSPPDRNYGYTF. DNA of the CDR3: TGTGCCAGCAGCCCCCCCGACAGGAACTATGGCTACACCTTC. The rearrangement uses TRBV5-4 and TRBJ1-2, with a weak D call TRBD1 (6 bases). The ends were cut back, 4 bases at V and 2 bases at J, with 12 bases in the middle. Germline V gene lookup returns CDR1 SGHNT and CDR2 YYREEE (reference sequence). The CDR3 contains 14 residues.

J is TRBJ2-3 and V is TRBV29-1; 8 bases are shared with TRBD1. The CDR3 is 12 amino acids. The V and J ends lost 6 bases and 5 bases, in that order; junction bases with no gene match: 4. Germline V CDR1 and CDR2: SQVTM, ANQGSEA. For the CDR3, the DNA is TGCAGCGTCCAGGGGGCGGGAGATACGCAGTATTTT. Its protein is CSVQGAGDTQYF.

J is TRBJ2-1 and V is TRBV7-9; 8 positions agree with TRBD1. The trim removed 5 bases at V and 4 bases at J, leaving 7 bases unmatched. Germline V CDR1 and CDR2: SEHNR, FQNEAQ (reference sequence). This CDR3 is built from 15 residues. The CDR3: CASSLDRGGYNEQFF. The CDR3 nucleotides read TGTGCCAGCAGCCTAGACAGGGGAGGATACAATGAGCAGTTCTTC.

This chain connects TRBV18 to TRBJ2-3; 9 positions match TRBD2. The CDR3 runs 17 residues. Germline lookup yields CDR1 KGHSH and CDR2 LQKENI. With 3 bases clipped from V and 3 bases from J, the junction kept 10 bases outside the gene matches. CDR3 sequence: CASSPRVGSGRTDTQYF. The CDR3 DNA reads TGTGCCAGCTCACCCCGGGTCGGTAGCGGGAGAACAGATACGCAGTATTTT.

V gene TRBV4-1 combines with J gene TRBJ2-7; the D gene is possibly TRBD1 (6 bases). V lost 1 base and J 1 base, leaving 14 bases between the germline ends. The CDR3 is made up of 16 amino acids. Germline V gene lookup returns CDR1 MGHRA and CDR2 YSYEKL. As DNA, the CDR3 is TGCGCCAGCAGCCAAGCACAGGGCCCCGGGTCCTACGAGCAGTACTTC. It encodes CASSQAQGPGSYEQYF.

The rearrangement links TRBV5-6 to TRBJ2-5; 8 bases agree with TRBD1. V lost 3 bases to trimming and J lost 5 bases; unmatched junction nucleotides: 6. Germline V lookup: CDR1 SGHDT, CDR2 YYEEEE. The CDR3 loop spans 14 amino acids. CDR3 in DNA: TGTGCCAGCAGCTCGGACAGGGTGCGGGAGACCCAGTACTTC. Translated: CASSSDRVRETQYF. Full variable domain (remainder filled in from reference TRBV5-6 and TRBJ2-5): DAGVTQSPTHLIKTRGQQVTLRCSPKSGHDTVSWYQQALGQGPQFIFQYYEEEERQRGNFPDRFSGHQFPNYSSELNVNALLLGDSALYLCASSSDRVRETQYFGPGTRLLVL.

This chain links TRBV28 with TRBJ2-7, with D perhaps matching TRBD2 (6 bases). Trimming pared 6 bases from V and 2 bases from J, leaving 11 bases between. This CDR3 is built from 13 residues. The V gene's germline CDR1 is MDHEN and CDR2 SYDVKM. Here the CDR3 reads CASRGGGTYEQYF. The CDR3 DNA reads TGTGCCAGCAGGGGTGGGGGGACCTACGAGCAGTACTTC.

The chain employs TRBV18 and TRBJ2-1; TRBD2 might be the D (5 bases). Trimming removed 2 bases from V and 6 bases from J, with 8 bases in between. The CDR3 runs 13 residues. Germline V gene sequence: CDR1 KGHSH, CDR2 LQKENI. CDR3 sequence: CASSPRTSNEQFF. The CDR3 DNA reads TGTGCCAGCTCACCAAGAACTAGCAATGAGCAGTTCTTC. Supplemented by reference TRBV18 and TRBJ2-1, the full variable domain reads NAGVMQNPRHLVRRRGQEARLRCSPMKGHSHVYWYRQLPEEGLKFMVYLQKENIIDESGMPKERFSAEFPKEGPSILRIQQVVRGDSAAYFCASSPRTSNEQFFGPGTRLTVL.

This clone was recorded a few times. The CDR3 reads CASSQGTGRSYEQYF. The CDR3 nucleotides read TGCGCCAGCAGCCAGGGGACAGGGAGATCCTACGAGCAGTACTTC. V gene TRBV4-1 combines with J gene TRBJ2-7, with TRBD1 matching over 9 bases. Unmatched junction bases numbered 4, after V lost 3 bases and J lost 1 base. CDR1 MGHRA and CDR2 YSYEKL come from the germline V gene. This CDR3 has 15 amino acids.